This TCR beta chain was documented in a study of a mutant IDH1 vaccine in newly diagnosed glioma. Study-level findings and limits: Vaccine-induced immune responses occurred in 90% to 95% of patients.

As for time point: week 47, end of study. What each vaccine dose contained was 300 ug of mutant IDH1 20-mer peptide, accompanied by topical imiquimod. Eight vaccinations reached patients in weeks 1, 3, 5, 7, 11, 15, 19 and 23. Clones were sequenced by immunoSEQ multiplex PCR, and TCRdb holds only the in-frame ones, with some missing. The table lists tens of thousands of clones, roughly 82% of them singletons. For this clone: The antigen remains unidentified.

Germline CDR1 SGHRS, CDR2 YFSETQ. CDR3 length equals 13 residues. Trimming removed 0 bases from V and 3 bases from J, with 6 bases in between. The sequence derives from a man aged 40-50 years with glioma. The sample was PBMCs, taken from a glioma patient whose treatment included an IDH1 peptide vaccine. The rearrangement joins TRBV5-1 to TRBJ1-2; D unclear. CDR3 bases: TGCGCCAGCAGCTTGGACCGGCACTATGGCTACACCTTC. Amino acids: CASSLDRHYGYTF. Together with reference TRBV5-1 and TRBJ1-2, the CDR3 gives the full variable domain: KAGVTQTPRYLIKTRGQQVTLSCSPISGHRSVSWYQQTPGQGLQFLFEYFSETQRNKGNFPGRFSGRQFSNSRSEMNVSTLELGDSALYLCASSLDRHYGYTFGSGTRLTVV.